This TCR beta chain was profiled in a study of cytomegalovirus exposure and HLA in healthy donors. Overall study findings and caveats: An assumption of roughly uniform sequencing depth across donors underlay the presence/absence analyses. Sequencing likely caused a cluster of highly shared sequence variants. In an earlier analysis, productive rearrangement rates for most beta V segments clustered near 87% or 30%. Excluded were some V segments that proved indistinguishable, including TRBV6-2 and TRBV6-3.

Both 60 Vbeta primers and 13 Jbeta primers went into the PCR. Profiling relied on immunoSEQ multiplex PCR, and the TCRdb table lists in-frame clones only, not all of them. The data show about 140,000 clones, more than 60% seen once. As regards this clone: Its antigen is still unknown. This sample also contains other DNA sequences that code for the same CDR3.

Germline lookup yields CDR1 SGDLS and CDR2 YYNGEE. V was clipped by 0 bases and J by 5 bases; unmatched bases: 5. The CDR3 sequence is 16 residues long. The chain is built from TRBV9 and TRBJ2-2; 9 bases line up with TRBD2. This sequence was found in a male donor in good health and CMV-seronegative. The sequenced material came from PBMCs. CDR3 in amino acids: CASSVVAGVGTGELFF. In nucleotides, the CDR3 is TGTGCCAGCAGCGTAGTAGCGGGGGTCGGTACCGGGGAGCTGTTTTTT.